This T cell receptor beta chain was recovered during a study of T cell responses to AZD1222 COVID-19 vaccine. Method: immunoSEQ multiplex PCR; TCRdb's copy keeps in-frame clones and lacks some. The data hold more than 80,000 clones, with approximately 91% observed a single time. This receptor was taken from an adult in good health. The specimen was peripheral blood, collected on day 0 of AZD1222 vaccination.

This chain's CDR3 is CASSPQTSGGQGAQYF. The CDR3 DNA is TGTGCCAGCTCACCACAGACTAGCGGGGGACAGGGAGCCCAGTACTTC. The chain joins TRBV18 to TRBJ2-5; 12 bases line up with TRBD2. The trim removed 1 base at V and 9 bases at J, leaving 9 bases unmatched. This CDR3 region has 16 residues. The germline CDR1 and CDR2 sequences are KGHSH and LQKENI.